The 17 T cell receptor beta chains in this list originate from one sample, sequenced in a study of T cells in Graves' hyperthyroidism and ophthalmopathy. Amplification of TCR beta CDR3 regions used RNA as the template. First-round RT-PCR with HTBI primers amplified the TCR CDR3 region. In TCRdb, the multiplex PCR reads were re-called with MiXCR into one record per CDR3 protein. The sample shows 350,000 to 450,000 distinct CDR3 sequences, approximately 18% of them seen only once. Sequenced: blood. These TCRs come from a young woman with Graves' hyperthyroidism that later progressed to Graves' ophthalmopathy.

In regard to this clonotype: A read error is possible here, since a much larger clone lies one base away. The chain employs TRBV7-2 and TRBJ2-1, with TRBD1 matching 8 bases. The J call may be mistaken, given a closer DNA end match to TRBJ2-7. The CDR3 totals 15 residues. Germline V gene sequence: CDR1 SGHTA, CDR2 FQGNSA. The CDR3 spells CASSGRTGTYNEQYF. DNA for the CDR3: TGTGCCAGCAGCGGGCGGACAGGGACCTACAATGAGCAGTACTTC.

Of note for this clonotype: One base away lies a much larger clone, so this may be a sequencing read error. The chain recombines TRBV2 with TRBJ2-1; D gene unclear. Germline loops: CDR1 SNHLY, CDR2 FYNNEI. The CDR3 consists of 11 residues. The CDR3 is CAGSEGESQFF. The CDR3 DNA reads TGTGCCGGCAGTGAAGGTGAATCGCAGTTCTTC. The full variable domain, its missing parts supplied by reference TRBV2 and TRBJ2-1, is EPEVTQTPSHQVTQMGQEVILRCVPISNHLYFYWYRQILGQKVEFLVSFYNNEISEKSEIFDDQFSVERPDGSNFTLKIRSTKLEDSAMYFCAGSEGESQFFGPGTRLTVL.

The table lists this clonotype with many counts. The chain combines TRBV12-3 or TRBV12-4 with TRBJ2-5; the D gene could be TRBD1 or TRBD2 (5 bases each). The length of the CDR3 is 17 residues. Trimming cost V 1 base and J 7 bases, with 22 bases left between them. The DNA for the CDR3 is TGTGCCAGCAGTTTAGAATTGAGGGGTTATGGAAGATCGACCCAGTACTTC. Its translation is CASSLELRGYGRSTQYF.

In this sample, this clonotype turned up many times. This chain connects TRBV24-1 to TRBJ1-2, with D tentatively TRBD1 (6 bases). This CDR3 contains 13 residues. Germline lookup yields CDR1 KGHDR and CDR2 SFDVKD. V was trimmed by 4 bases and J by 7 bases, leaving 12 bases between them. The CDR3 DNA is TGTGCCACCAGTGAGAAGACAGGCGTTGGCTACACCTTC. Protein product: CATSEKTGVGYTF.

This clonotype turned up a few times. One base away lies a much larger clone, so this may be a sequencing read error. This chain links TRBV3-1 with TRBJ2-5; D might be TRBD1 or TRBD2, each matching 6 bases. Germline V lookup: CDR1 LGHDT, CDR2 YNNKEL (reference sequence). V lost 1 base to trimming and J lost 5 bases, with 17 bases between them. The CDR3 is made up of 16 amino acids. CDR3 residues: CASSQAGAGIHETQYF. The CDR3 DNA sequence: TGTGCCAGCAGCCAAGCGGGGGCGGGGATACATGAGACCCAGTACTTC.

This clonotype was observed a few times. V usage is TRBV5-1 and J usage is TRBJ2-7; TRBD2 agrees at 13 bases. Germline V gene data show CDR1 as SGHRS and CDR2 as YFSETQ. The CDR3 sequence is 16 residues long. J gave up 2 bases and V 3 bases, and 5 bases lay outside the gene matches. CDR3 loop: CASSWTSGSSAYEQYF. CDR3 bases: TGCGCCAGCAGCTGGACTAGCGGGAGTTCGGCCTACGAGCAGTACTTC.

In this sample, this clonotype turned up a few times. The chain is built from TRBV20-1 and TRBJ2-5; D call uncertain. With 6 bases removed from V and 2 bases from J, the gap between germline ends came to 16 bases. This CDR3 is 14 amino acids long. Germline V CDR1 and CDR2: DFQATT, SNEGSKA (reference sequence). The CDR3 loop reads CSARGVTTQETQYF. DNA for the CDR3: TGCAGTGCCCGAGGTGTCACGACACAAGAGACCCAGTACTTC.

This clonotype showed up many times. The chain uses TRBV12-3 or TRBV12-4 and TRBJ2-5; 13 bases agree with TRBD2. The V segment lost 5 bases and the J segment 4 bases; nucleotides outside the gene matches: 4. The length of the CDR3 is 15 residues. This chain's CDR3 is CASSILAGGPETQYF. The CDR3 DNA reads TGTGCCAGCAGTATACTAGCGGGGGGGCCAGAGACCCAGTACTTC.

V gene TRBV2 combines with J gene TRBJ2-3; weak D call: TRBD1 (5 bases). Looked up from germline, CDR1 is SNHLY and CDR2 is FYNNEI. V lost 8 bases and J 0 bases, leaving 12 bases between the germline ends. The length of the CDR3 is 14 residues. The CDR3 DNA reads as TGTGCCAGCCAGGGCGCCCCAAGCACAGATACGCAGTATTTT. It is translated as CASQGAPSTDTQYF.

This clonotype was seen ten or more times. The rearrangement joins TRBV11-2 to TRBJ1-1; D possibly corresponds to TRBD1 (6 bases). V lost 5 bases, J lost 3 bases, and 16 bases lay in between. Germline V gene data show CDR1 as SGHAT and CDR2 as FQNNGV. The CDR3 is made up of 15 amino acids. The CDR3 region has the DNA TGTGCCAGCAGCCATGGGGGGGCGGCGGACACTGAAGCTTTCTTT. This encodes CASSHGGAADTEAFF.

Points on this clonotype: This could be a read error, since a much larger clone is one nucleotide away. The chain combines TRBV18 with TRBJ1-2, with 10 bases lining up with TRBD1. The CDR3 length is 16 residues. Per the germline V gene, CDR1 is KGHSH and CDR2 is LQKENI. Trimming at V came to 5 bases and at J to 8 bases, leaving 14 bases not matched to a gene. CDR3 in amino acids: CASSTTAGTGDAGYTF. The CDR3 DNA is TGTGCCAGCTCAACTACTGCCGGGACAGGGGACGCGGGCTACACCTTC.

This clonotype has more than one count but fewer than ten. The chain combines TRBV30 with TRBJ2-7, with 7 bases fitting TRBD1. V lost 2 bases and J lost 6; bases outside the gene matches: 4. Germline CDR1 reads GTSNPN; CDR2 reads SVGIG (reference sequence). This CDR3 has 12 residues. The CDR3 sequence is CAWSITGAEQYF. CDR3 DNA: TGTGCCTGGAGTATTACAGGGGCCGAGCAGTACTTC.

This clonotype showed up many times. The chain couples TRBV27 to TRBJ2-1; weak D call: TRBD2 (5 bases). The CDR3 has 16 residues. CDR1 and CDR2 from the germline V gene are MNHEY and SMNVEV (reference sequence). V was shortened by 0 bases and J by 4 bases, with 13 bases between the two germline ends. CDR3 amino acids: CASSLSLGSAYNEQFF. The CDR3 DNA sequence: TGTGCCAGCAGTTTATCGTTGGGGAGTGCGTACAATGAGCAGTTCTTC.

This clonotype showed up many times. The gene calls are TRBV3-1 and TRBJ1-6, with D tentatively TRBD1 (6 bases). This CDR3 has 15 amino acids. V was trimmed by 3 bases and J by 9 bases, leaving 15 bases between them. CDR1 and CDR2 from the germline V gene are LGHDT and YNNKEL (reference sequence). The CDR3 DNA reads as TGTGCCAGCAGCCACAGTACAGGGAGCGGTTCACCCCTCCACTTT. Its protein product is CASSHSTGSGSPLHF. Based on the CDR3 plus reference TRBV3-1 and TRBJ1-6, the full variable domain is DTAVSQTPKYLVTQMGNDKSIKCEQNLGHDTMYWYKQDSKKFLKIMFSYNNKELIINETVPNRFSPKSPDKAHLNLHINSLELGDSAVYFCASSHSTGSGSPLHFGNGTRLTVT.

This clonotype was detected ten times or more. CDR3 sequence reads: CSAVGLAAEDEQFF. The CDR3 DNA is TGCAGCGCCGTGGGACTAGCGGCTGAGGATGAGCAGTTCTTC. The V gene is TRBV29-1, the J gene TRBJ2-1, with 11 bases lining up with TRBD2. There are 14 residues in the CDR3. Germline lookup yields CDR1 SQVTM and CDR2 ANQGSEA. Unmatched junction bases numbered 10, after V lost 7 bases and J lost 8 bases.

This clonotype was seen a few times. The CDR3 nucleotides read TGCGCCAGCAGATCCCCTAGTTCAGAGGGCTATGGCTACACCTTC. Translation: CASRSPSSEGYGYTF. The J gene is TRBJ1-2, the V gene TRBV5-1; D call uncertain. This CDR3 is built from 15 residues. V was clipped by 5 bases and J by 4 bases, with 18 bases between them. Looked up from germline, CDR1 is SGHRS and CDR2 is YFSETQ.

The V call is TRBV7-9, the J call TRBJ2-5; D is unresolved. CDR3 size: 14 residues. With 4 bases removed from V and 0 bases from J, the gap between germline ends came to 9 bases. CDR1 and CDR2 from the germline V gene are SEHNR and FQNEAQ (reference sequence). The CDR3: CASSSQDDQETQYF. The CDR3 DNA follows: TGTGCCAGCAGCTCTCAAGATGACCAAGAGACCCAGTACTTC.